This record covers a single TCR beta chain. No antigen is known for it. This sample stems from a study of T cells in Graves' hyperthyroidism and ophthalmopathy. Broader study findings: Peripheral blood also featured most of the thyroid clonotypes expanded above 0.001. Ophthalmopathy cases were set apart from stable hyperthyroidism by a 13 V-J model.

Clinical symptoms, serum thyroxine, TRAb, thyroid ultrasound and orbital computed tomography informed diagnoses. Amplification targeted TCR beta CDR3 regions from RNA transcripts. TCR CDR3 underwent first-round RT-PCR with the HTBI primer set. MiXCR was run by TCRdb on the multiplex PCR reads, yielding one entry per CDR3 protein. Of 450,000 to 700,000 distinct CDR3 sequences listed, roughly 50% are singletons. This CDR3 has 13 residues. From germline, CDR1 is DFQATT and CDR2 SNEGSKA (reference sequence). Between the trimmed V and J ends, which lost 6 bases and 10 bases, there was a span of 19 bases. The source of this sequence is an adult woman with Graves' disease, either hyperthyroidism or ophthalmopathy (not recorded which). The V gene is TRBV20-1, the J gene TRBJ1-5; D gene unclear. The sequenced material came from peripheral blood or thyroid tissue (not recorded which). CDR3 DNA: TGCAGTGCAAAAACCGGCCCCGCAGCACCCCAGCATTTT. This codes for CSAKTGPAAPQHF.